This T cell receptor (beta chain) was documented in a study of blood T cell repertoires in COVID-19. Whole-study context: Spain, Italy and the United States supplied samples that represented acute and convalescent COVID-19.

Per the original data handling: Estimates of nucleated cell counts were drawn from the amplification of reference gene primers. TCRdb's table, derived via immunoSEQ multiplex PCR, lists solely in-frame clones and lacks some. The DNA was the basis for D and trimming; V, J and clone size are from that table. The sample has about 160,000 clones, roughly nine tenths seen once. Everyone who took part was roughly 18 to 89 years old, and they came from about two dozen US areas. The recovered donors of Cohort 3 showed two negative PCRs, clearance, or symptom resolution. The receptor's source is a woman aged 45-59 years who had recovered from COVID-19. Sequencing was carried out using PBMCs or T cells enriched from blood (not recorded which).

The CDR3 nucleotides are TGTGCCAGCAGCCCTCAGGCAGGGTCGATGACCTGGGGCTACACCTTC. Translated, it gives CASSPQAGSMTWGYTF. The chain is built from TRBV27 and TRBJ1-2; D may be TRBD1 (5 bases). Germline assignment: CDR1 MNHEY and CDR2 SMNVEV (reference sequence). The CDR3 has 16 residues. The V and J ends lost 6 bases and 8 bases respectively, with 25 bases between them.